The rows below give T cell receptor beta chains drawn from one sample of a study of T-cell memory formation after mild COVID-19. A single record per CDR3 protein comes from TCRdb applying MiXCR to the 5' RACE reads. The repertoire has some 190,000 distinct CDR3 sequences, about a sixth of them found once; the top ten carry roughly 2.3%. The sample taken for sequencing was PBMCs or a T cell subset sorted from them (not recorded which). The receptors originated from an adult woman who had mild COVID-19 (a few samples of this study predate the infection). Cell type and time point are not known. CDR3s include the opening cysteine and the closing phenylalanine or tryptophan. The D gene is left open where the match is weak. Expanded clones are given a class, and other clones once, few, many or no size at all.

D	V	size	J	CDR3	DNA
NA	TRBV20-1	NA	TRBJ2-4	CSAMGSGTIIQYF	TGCAGTGCTATGGGTTCGGGTACGATCATTCAGTACTTC
NA	TRBV2	few	TRBJ2-2	CASSRRGSTGELFF	TGTGCCAGCAGCCGCCGGGGAAGCACCGGGGAGCTGTTTTTT
NA	TRBV2	NA	TRBJ2-1	CASITGEVYNEQFF	TGTGCCAGCATAACAGGGGAGGTTTACAATGAGCAGTTCTTC
TRBD1	TRBV7-6	few	TRBJ2-1	CASSYRPGTGLNGEQFF	TGTGCCAGCAGCTACCGTCCCGGGACAGGTCTCAATGGTGAGCAGTTCTTC
TRBD1	TRBV11-3	NA	TRBJ2-2	CASSLEDRSNTGELFF	TGTGCCAGCAGCTTAGAGGACAGGTCGAACACCGGGGAGCTGTTTTTT
NA	TRBV14	few	TRBJ2-1	CASSQFGPAEQFF	TGTGCCAGCAGCCAATTCGGGCCCGCGGAGCAGTTCTTC
NA	TRBV14	NA	TRBJ2-2	CASSQERIAGELFF	TGTGCCAGCAGCCAAGAACGGATCGCCGGGGAGCTGTTTTTT
NA	TRBV25-1	few	TRBJ2-3	CASSEYSDTQYF	TGTGCCAGCAGTGAATACTCAGATACGCAGTATTTT
TRBD2	TRBV9	NA	TRBJ2-6	CASSAWLAGNSGANVLTF	TGTGCCAGCAGCGCGTGGCTAGCGGGCAACTCTGGGGCCAACGTCCTGACTTTC
NA	TRBV12-3/TRBV12-4	NA	TRBJ2-7	CASSLTGEQYF	TGTGCCAGCAGTTTAACGGGCGAGCAGTACTTC
NA	TRBV7-9	NA	TRBJ2-7	CASSLNGFNEQYF	TGTGCCAGCAGCTTAAATGGTTTCAACGAGCAGTACTTC
NA	TRBV6-5	NA	TRBJ2-1	CASSLLGYGSYNEQFF	TGTGCCAGCAGCCTATTGGGTTATGGCTCCTACAATGAGCAGTTCTTC